This is a list of T cell receptor beta chains from one sample in a study of T cells after yellow fever vaccination. Via MiXCR, TCRdb re-called the 5' RACE reads, giving one row per CDR3 protein. The data hold about 400,000 distinct CDR3 sequences, with roughly 11% observed a single time. Sequencing used PBMCs, obtained on the day of the first yellow fever vaccination. The receptors were gathered from a man younger than 35 who received the YFV17D yellow fever vaccine. Each CDR3 is given with its conserved first and last residue. Each record gives: D gene, V gene, clone size, J gene, CDR3 DNA, CDR3 protein. The D gene is left open where the match is weak. Clone size, where shown, is once, few, many, or a class for clones that have expanded.

>NA|TRBV10-3|few|TRBJ2-2
TGTGCCATCAGCCCCATGAACACCGGGGAGCTGTTTTTT
CAISPMNTGELFF
>NA|TRBV20-1|NA|TRBJ1-1
TGCAGTGCGAGGGGCGAGATCAACACTTTAGCTTTCTTT
CSARGEINTLAFF
>NA|TRBV7-2|few|TRBJ1-6
TGTGCCAGCAGCTCGTCTCAGAGCTCCTATAATTCACCCCTCCACTTT
CASSSSQSSYNSPLHF
>TRBD1|TRBV2|many|TRBJ2-7
TGTGCCAGCAGCTTGGGACAGGGAAACTACGAGCAGTACTTC
CASSLGQGNYEQYF
>TRBD2|TRBV30|NA|TRBJ2-3
TGTGCCTGGAGTGGGGGACTAGCGGGGATCACAGATACGCAGTATTTT
CAWSGGLAGITDTQYF
>NA|TRBV6-2/TRBV6-3|NA|TRBJ2-2
TGTGCCAGCAGTTACTCCTTTTCCGGGGAGCTGTTTTTT
CASSYSFSGELFF
>NA|TRBV27|few|TRBJ1-5
TGTGCCAGCAGTCAAAAGGGGAATCAGCCCCAGCATTTT
CASSQKGNQPQHF
>TRBD1|TRBV7-6|NA|TRBJ2-1
TGTGCCAGCAGCTTAGATTGGGACAGGGGCAATGAGCAGTTCTTC
CASSLDWDRGNEQFF
>TRBD2|TRBV20-1|many|TRBJ2-1
TGCAGTGCTAGATCAACCGGGACTAGCTTCGACGAGCAGTTCTTC
CSARSTGTSFDEQFF
>NA|TRBV27|few|TRBJ1-6
TGTGCCAGCAGGTATACACAGAGAGATAATTCACCCCTCCACTTT
CASRYTQRDNSPLHF
>NA|TRBV29-1|NA|TRBJ2-1
TGCATCCTTGTTGGGTCGGGCAATGAGCAGTTCTTC
CILVGSGNEQFF
>NA|TRBV3-1|few|TRBJ1-1
TGTGCCAGCAGCCAAGGAACGCATCGGAACACTGAAGCTTTCTTT
CASSQGTHRNTEAFF
>NA|TRBV4-1|NA|TRBJ2-3
TGCGCCAGCAGCCAAGGGAGGGGGCGGAGAGTCACAGATACGCAGTATTTT
CASSQGRGRRVTDTQYF
>TRBD2|TRBV5-1|few|TRBJ2-5
TGCGCCAGCAGCTCTGCGCCGACTAGCGGGGGAGTGAGGGAGACCCAGTACTTC
CASSSAPTSGGVRETQYF
>NA|TRBV5-1|few|TRBJ1-3
TGCGCCAGCAGCTTGGAAGGGCGGACAGCCAGCGGTGACACCATATATTTT
CASSLEGRTASGDTIYF